This T cell receptor (beta chain) was identified in a study of blood T cell repertoires in COVID-19. Data came from immunoSEQ multiplex PCR; TCRdb stores just in-frame clones and leaves some out. This table has approximately 310,000 clones, more than 70% appearing once. The V gene end was trimmed by 5 bases and the J gene end by 5 bases; junction bases not matched to a gene: 11. The CDR3 is 16 amino acids. Germline V gene lookup returns CDR1 SQVTM and CDR2 ANQGSEA. Sequencing was done on a sample of peripheral blood. The receptor's source is a woman aged 45-60 years who had recovered from COVID-19. The chain combines TRBV29-1 with TRBJ2-1, with 11 bases identical to TRBD2. CDR3 protein: CSVIRLAGSLHNEQFF. CDR3 DNA: TGCAGCGTTATACGACTAGCGGGAAGCCTACACAATGAGCAGTTCTTC.